The source of this T cell receptor beta chain is a study of blood T cell repertoires in COVID-19. Study summary: The United States, Italy and Spain supplied acute and convalescent COVID-19 samples. The cDNA or gDNA used as material had been derived from T cells, B-cell-depleted T cells, or PBMCs.

The assay was immunoSEQ multiplex PCR, and TCRdb's table has in-frame clones only and misses some. The sample contains some 320,000 clones, 89% of which appear only once. The CDR3 has 13 residues. The germline V gene has CDR1 SNHLY and CDR2 FYNNEI. J gave up 10 bases and V 7 bases, and 7 bases lay outside the gene matches. The chain has TRBV2 and TRBJ1-6; 7 nucleotides match TRBD1. This sequence was found in a woman in her forties or fifties who had been exposed to COVID-19. Sample: PBMCs or T cells enriched from blood (not recorded which). The chain's CDR3 is CASTRDSVSPLHF. The CDR3 bases are TGTGCCAGCACCCGGGACAGTGTGTCACCCCTCCACTTT.